These 12 T cell receptor beta chains came from one sample sequenced in a study of type 1 regulatory T cells. Study conclusions and caveats: Tr1 cells had a more restricted TCR repertoire than non-Tr1 cells.

What these receptors recognize is not known. MiXCR, run by TCRdb on the reads, gives a single entry per CDR3 protein. The profile covers 60,000 to 75,000 distinct CDR3 sequences, with less than 25% appearing a single time and less than 10% taken by the ten largest. Sequencing was done on a sample of cultured type 1 regulatory T (Tr1) cells, either the whole culture or a sorted fraction (not recorded which). The receptors were gathered from a human donor in good health.

This clonotype was seen only a few times. This chain joins TRBV7-2 and TRBJ2-7, with 10 bases that match TRBD1. There are 14 residues in the CDR3. Germline loops: CDR1 SGHTA, CDR2 FQGNSA. The V and J ends lost 4 bases and 2 bases, in that order; junction bases with no gene match: 2. The CDR3 coding sequence is TGTGCCAGCAGCTACGGGACAGGGGCCTACGAGCAGTACTTC. It yields the protein CASSYGTGAYEQYF.

Sample share makes this clonotype medium-sized. This chain uses TRBV18 with TRBJ2-2; 11 bases are a match to TRBD2. Germline V gene lookup returns CDR1 KGHSH and CDR2 LQKENI. The junction had 1 base not matched to a gene; V was cut back by 5 bases and J by 2 bases. CDR3 length equals 15 residues. The CDR3 nucleotides are TGTGCCAGCTCAGGGACTAGCGGAAACACCGGGGAGCTGTTTTTT. Its protein is CASSGTSGNTGELFF.

This clonotype has a handful of counts. CDR3 bases: TGTGCCACCAGCCAAGACAGGTCCCAGGGGTTTAATCAGCCCCAGCATTTT. As protein: CATSQDRSQGFNQPQHF. This chain connects TRBV15 to TRBJ1-5; possibly TRBD1 for D (6 bases). Germline V CDR1 and CDR2: LNHNV, YYDKDF (reference sequence). V was trimmed by 5 bases and J by 4 bases, leaving 21 bases between them. CDR3 length equals 17 residues.

The genes are TRBV20-1 and TRBJ2-6; D is undetermined. Germline CDR1 and CDR2: DFQATT and SNEGSKA (reference sequence). This CDR3 spans 12 amino acids. Trimming shortened V by 4 bases and J by 4 bases, and 5 bases separated the two germline ends. CDR3 sequence (DNA): TGCAGTGCTAATTCCGGGGCCAACGTCCTGACTTTC. This codes for CSANSGANVLTF.

This sequence joins TRBV7-2 and TRBJ1-3, with TRBD1 as a possible D gene (5 bases). The CDR3 consists of 15 residues. Germline V gene data show CDR1 as SGHTA and CDR2 as FQGNSA. With 5 bases removed from V and 1 base from J, the gap between germline ends came to 12 bases. Here the CDR3 reads CASSLSGDSGNTIYF. CDR3 DNA: TGTGCCAGCAGCCTTTCGGGGGATTCTGGAAACACCATATATTTT.

The chain links TRBV5-1 to TRBJ1-4; D is possibly TRBD1 (6 bases). V lost 9 bases, J lost 0 bases, and 21 bases lay in between. The CDR3 runs 17 residues. CDR1 and CDR2 from the germline V gene are SGHRS and YFSETQ. Here the CDR3 reads CATLTGRGPATNEKLFF. CDR3 DNA: TGCGCCACCTTAACCGGCAGGGGCCCCGCAACTAATGAAAAACTGTTTTTT.

By frequency in the sample, this clonotype is medium-sized. The genes are TRBV7-3 and TRBJ2-1; no firm D call. CDR3 length equals 17 residues. The germline V gene has CDR1 SGHTA and CDR2 FQGTGA. Trimming took off 5 bases at V and 0 bases at J, with 17 bases between the two ends. The CDR3 DNA reads TGTGCCAGCAGCCCCGGGTTATGGGGAAGCTCCTACAATGAGCAGTTCTTC. This sequence encodes CASSPGLWGSSYNEQFF.

This clonotype has just a few counts. This chain joins TRBV5-1 and TRBJ2-2, with 7 bases matching TRBD1. CDR1 is SGHRS, CDR2 YFSETQ, per germline. With 9 bases clipped from V and 1 base from J, the junction kept 6 bases outside the gene matches. This CDR3 is built from 14 residues. The CDR3 reads CATKGTENTGELFF. CDR3 DNA: TGCGCCACTAAGGGGACAGAGAACACCGGGGAGCTGTTTTTT.

The V gene is TRBV7-9, the J gene TRBJ1-3; 7 bases match TRBD1. The length of the CDR3 is 16 residues. In germline, CDR1 is SEHNR, CDR2 FQNEAQ (reference sequence). Losses at the gene ends were 6 bases for V and 1 base for J; bases not matched to a gene: 9. The CDR3 loop reads CASRWTGSSSGNTIYF. The CDR3 region has the DNA TGTGCCAGCAGATGGACAGGTTCTTCTTCTGGAAACACCATATATTTT.

Only a few counts were recorded for this clonotype. The chain employs TRBV20-1 and TRBJ2-5, with 8 bases lining up with TRBD2. V was clipped by 0 bases and J by 5 bases; unmatched bases: 8. The CDR3 covers 15 residues. Germline loops: CDR1 DFQATT, CDR2 SNEGSKA (reference sequence). The chain's CDR3 is CSAREPSGSRETQYF. The CDR3 DNA sequence: TGCAGTGCTAGAGAACCCAGCGGGAGTAGGGAGACCCAGTACTTC.

This clonotype came up a few times. This likely stems from a read error, as it lies one base from a far larger clone. The chain links TRBV12-3 or TRBV12-4 to TRBJ2-7; 9 bases map to TRBD2. The length of the CDR3 is 15 residues. V was pared by 5 bases and J by 7 bases, with 12 bases of the junction left unmatched. This chain's CDR3 is CASSPEAGGGNEQYF. Here the CDR3 DNA reads TGTGCCAGCAGTCCCGAGGCGGGAGGGGGAAATGAGCAGTACTTC.

This chain connects TRBV4-3 to TRBJ2-1; D possibly corresponds to TRBD2 (5 bases). The germline CDR1 and CDR2 sequences are LGHNA and YSLEER. This CDR3 is built from 14 residues. Trimming removed 0 bases at V and 9 bases at J, with 12 bases between. In DNA, the CDR3 is TGCGCCAGCAGCCAAGATATATCTGCGGGTGAGCAGTTCTTC. Translation: CASSQDISAGEQFF.